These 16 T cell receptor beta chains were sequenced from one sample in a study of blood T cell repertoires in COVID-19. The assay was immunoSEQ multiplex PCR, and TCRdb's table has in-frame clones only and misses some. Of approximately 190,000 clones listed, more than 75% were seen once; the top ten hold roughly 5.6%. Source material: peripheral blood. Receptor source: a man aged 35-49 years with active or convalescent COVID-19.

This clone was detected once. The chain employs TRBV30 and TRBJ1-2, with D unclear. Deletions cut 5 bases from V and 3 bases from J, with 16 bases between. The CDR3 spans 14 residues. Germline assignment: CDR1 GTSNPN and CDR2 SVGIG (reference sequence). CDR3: CAWSREALDYGYTF. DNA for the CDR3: TGTGCCTGGTCAAGAGAGGCACTGGACTATGGCTACACCTTC.

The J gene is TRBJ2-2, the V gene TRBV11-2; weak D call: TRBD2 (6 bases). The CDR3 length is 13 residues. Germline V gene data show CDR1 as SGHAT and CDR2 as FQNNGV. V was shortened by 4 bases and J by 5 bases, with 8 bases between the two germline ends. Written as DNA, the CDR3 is TGTGCCAGCAGCTGGGGGGAGACCGGGGAGCTGTTTTTT. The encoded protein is CASSWGETGELFF.

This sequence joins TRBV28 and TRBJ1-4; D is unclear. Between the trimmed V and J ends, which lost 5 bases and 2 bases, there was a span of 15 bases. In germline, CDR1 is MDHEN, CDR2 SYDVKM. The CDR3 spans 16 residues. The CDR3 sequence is CASSNGPGGTNEKLFF. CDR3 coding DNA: TGTGCCAGCAGTAACGGGCCCGGAGGGACTAATGAAAAACTGTTTTTT.

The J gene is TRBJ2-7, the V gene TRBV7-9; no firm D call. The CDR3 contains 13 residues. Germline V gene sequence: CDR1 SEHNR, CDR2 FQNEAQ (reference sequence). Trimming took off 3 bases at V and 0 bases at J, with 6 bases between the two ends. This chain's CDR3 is CASSFDISYEQYF. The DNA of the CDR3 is TGTGCCAGCAGCTTCGACATCTCCTACGAGCAGTACTTC.

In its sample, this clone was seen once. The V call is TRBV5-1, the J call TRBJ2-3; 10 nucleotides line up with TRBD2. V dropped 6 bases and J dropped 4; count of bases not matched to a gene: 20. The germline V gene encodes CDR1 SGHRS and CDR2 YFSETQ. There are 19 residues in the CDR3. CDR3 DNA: TGCGCCAGCAACTTTGCCACCGGACTAGCGGCTATGAGGGCAGATACGCAGTATTTT. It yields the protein CASNFATGLAAMRADTQYF.

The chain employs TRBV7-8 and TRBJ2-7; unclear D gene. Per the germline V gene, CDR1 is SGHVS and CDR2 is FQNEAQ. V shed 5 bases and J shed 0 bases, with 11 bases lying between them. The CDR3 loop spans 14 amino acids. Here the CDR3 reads CASSQFQVSYEQYF. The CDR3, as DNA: TGTGCCAGCAGCCAGTTCCAGGTCTCCTACGAGCAGTACTTC.

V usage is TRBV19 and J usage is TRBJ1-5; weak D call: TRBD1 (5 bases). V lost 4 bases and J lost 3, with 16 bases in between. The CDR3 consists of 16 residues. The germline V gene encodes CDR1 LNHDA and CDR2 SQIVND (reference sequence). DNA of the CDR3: TGTGCCAGTAGTACACGGCTCAGGGAGGTCAATCAGCCCCAGCATTTT. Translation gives CASSTRLREVNQPQHF.

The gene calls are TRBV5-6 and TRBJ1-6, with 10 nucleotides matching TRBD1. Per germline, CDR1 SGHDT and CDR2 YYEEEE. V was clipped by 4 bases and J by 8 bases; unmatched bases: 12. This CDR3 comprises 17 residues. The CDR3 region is CASSHGQGGGIDSPLHF. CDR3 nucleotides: TGTGCCAGCAGCCACGGACAGGGGGGAGGTATTGATTCACCCCTCCACTTT.

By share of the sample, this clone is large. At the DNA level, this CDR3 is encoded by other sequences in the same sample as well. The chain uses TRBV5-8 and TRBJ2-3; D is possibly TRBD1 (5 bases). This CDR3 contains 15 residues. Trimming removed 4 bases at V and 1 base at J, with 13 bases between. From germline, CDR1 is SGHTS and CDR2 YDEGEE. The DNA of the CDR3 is TGTGCCAGCAGCATACGTACAGGCGGCACAGATACGCAGTATTTT. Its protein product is CASSIRTGGTDTQYF.

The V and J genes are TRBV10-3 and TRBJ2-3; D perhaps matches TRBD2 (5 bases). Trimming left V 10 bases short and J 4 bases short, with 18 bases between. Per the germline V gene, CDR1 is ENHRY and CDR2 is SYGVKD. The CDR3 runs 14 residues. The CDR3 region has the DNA TGTGCCACTCAAAGGACTTCAGATTCAGATACGCAGTATTTT. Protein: CATQRTSDSDTQYF.

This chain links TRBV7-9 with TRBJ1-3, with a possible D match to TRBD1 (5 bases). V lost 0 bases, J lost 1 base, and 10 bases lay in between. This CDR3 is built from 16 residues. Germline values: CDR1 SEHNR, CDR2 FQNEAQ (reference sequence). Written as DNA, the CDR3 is TGTGCCAGCAGCTTAGCGCTTAGGGGTTCTGGAAACACCATATATTTT. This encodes CASSLALRGSGNTIYF.

The CDR3 reads CASSFRGTDTQYF. In DNA, the CDR3 is TGTGCCAGCAGTTTCCGAGGAACAGATACGCAGTATTTT. This chain uses TRBV12-3 or TRBV12-4 with TRBJ2-3; D gene uncertain. Trimming removed 3 bases from V and 3 bases from J, with 7 bases in between. The CDR3 contains 13 residues.

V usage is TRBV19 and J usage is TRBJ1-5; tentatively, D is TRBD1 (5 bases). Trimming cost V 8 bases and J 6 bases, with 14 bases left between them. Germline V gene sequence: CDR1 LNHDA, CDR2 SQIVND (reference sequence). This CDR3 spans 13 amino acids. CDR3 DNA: TGTGCCAGTCGGGGGGGAGGGAGTCAGCCCCAGCATTTT. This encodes CASRGGGSQPQHF.

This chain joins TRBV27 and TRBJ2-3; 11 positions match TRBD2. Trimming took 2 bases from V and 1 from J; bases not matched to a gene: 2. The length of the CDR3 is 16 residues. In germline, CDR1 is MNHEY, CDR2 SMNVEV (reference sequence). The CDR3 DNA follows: TGTGCCAGCAGTTTAGTACTAGCGGGGGGCACAGATACGCAGTATTTT. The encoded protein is CASSLVLAGGTDTQYF.

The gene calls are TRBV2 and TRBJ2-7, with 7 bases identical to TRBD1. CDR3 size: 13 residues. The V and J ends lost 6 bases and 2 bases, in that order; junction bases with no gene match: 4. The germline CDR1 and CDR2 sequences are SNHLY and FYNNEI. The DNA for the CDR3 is TGTGCCAGCAGGGGGACAGTAGCCTACGAGCAGTACTTC. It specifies CASRGTVAYEQYF.

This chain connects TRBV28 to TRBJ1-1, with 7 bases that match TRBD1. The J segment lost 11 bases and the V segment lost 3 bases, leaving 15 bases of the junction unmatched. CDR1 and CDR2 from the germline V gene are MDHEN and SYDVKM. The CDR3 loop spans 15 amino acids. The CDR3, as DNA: TGTGCCAGCAGTTTTCGTTTAGGGCAGGGGGTCGACGCTTTCTTT. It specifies CASSFRLGQGVDAFF. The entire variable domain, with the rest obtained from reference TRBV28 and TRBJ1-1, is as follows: DVKVTQSSRYLVKRTGEKVFLECVQDMDHENMFWYRQDPGLGLRLIYFSYDVKMKEKGDIPEGYSVSREKKERFSLILESASTNQTSMYLCASSFRLGQGVDAFFGQGTRLTVV.